These T cell receptor beta chains were read from a single sample in a study of T-cell memory formation after mild COVID-19. A single record per CDR3 protein comes from TCRdb applying MiXCR to the 5' RACE reads. The repertoire holds approximately 290,000 distinct CDR3 sequences, with less than 20% as singletons. Sequencing was done on a sample of PBMCs or a T cell subset sorted from them (not recorded which). These TCRs come from a man between 18 and 35 years old who had mild COVID-19 (a few samples of this study predate the infection). Cell type and time point are not known. The CDR3 runs from the conserved cysteine through the conserved F or W. Fields, in order: clone size, D gene, J gene, V gene, CDR3 DNA, CDR3 protein. A D gene is named only where the DNA matches it firmly. A row's size may be missing; if present it is once, few, many or a size class.

clone size: -
D gene: -
J gene: TRBJ1-2
V gene: TRBV5-4
CDR3 DNA: TGTGCCAGCAGCCCGATGGGGGCACACTATGGCTACACCTTC
CDR3 protein: CASSPMGAHYGYTF

clone size: -
D gene: -
J gene: TRBJ1-5
V gene: TRBV4-2
CDR3 DNA: TGTGCCAGCAGCCAAGCGGGGCAGAGCAATCAGCCCCAGCATTTT
CDR3 protein: CASSQAGQSNQPQHF

clone size: few
D gene: -
J gene: TRBJ1-5
V gene: TRBV18
CDR3 DNA: TGTGCCAGCTCACCACGATGGGGGCAGGGCAATCAGCCCCAGCATTTT
CDR3 protein: CASSPRWGQGNQPQHF

clone size: -
D gene: TRBD1
J gene: TRBJ2-1
V gene: TRBV11-2
CDR3 DNA: TGTGCCAGCAGCTGGGGGACAGCCCGGACGCATCGTAAGTTCTTC
CDR3 protein: CASSWGTARTHRKFF

clone size: -
D gene: TRBD1
J gene: TRBJ2-7
V gene: TRBV6-5
CDR3 DNA: TGTGCCAGCAGTTATACAGGGGTTAGAGACGAGCAGTACTTC
CDR3 protein: CASSYTGVRDEQYF

clone size: -
D gene: -
J gene: TRBJ1-1
V gene: TRBV4-3
CDR3 DNA: TGCGCCAGCAGTCAAGGGGGTATGACTTTCTTT
CDR3 protein: CASSQGGMTFF

clone size: many
D gene: -
J gene: TRBJ1-1
V gene: TRBV7-2
CDR3 DNA: TGTGCCAGCAGCTCGGATTGGGAGGGTACCACTGAAGCTTTCTTT
CDR3 protein: CASSSDWEGTTEAFF

clone size: few
D gene: -
J gene: TRBJ2-3
V gene: TRBV20-1
CDR3 DNA: TGCAGTGCTAGAGACGGACTTTTAACTCCAGATACGCAGTATTTT
CDR3 protein: CSARDGLLTPDTQYF

clone size: -
D gene: TRBD2
J gene: TRBJ2-7
V gene: TRBV6-2/TRBV6-3
CDR3 DNA: TGTGCCAGCAAGACACTAGCGGGGGCCTACGAGCAGTACTTC
CDR3 protein: CASKTLAGAYEQYF

clone size: many
D gene: TRBD1
J gene: TRBJ2-1
V gene: TRBV5-1
CDR3 DNA: TGCGCCAGCAGCCCCGGGTCGGGACAGGGGGCAAAGGAGCAGTTCTTC
CDR3 protein: CASSPGSGQGAKEQFF

clone size: few
D gene: -
J gene: TRBJ1-2
V gene: TRBV20-1
CDR3 DNA: TGCAGTGCTAGACCCCCCCCGGCCTTC
CDR3 protein: CSARPPPAF

clone size: -
D gene: -
J gene: TRBJ2-5
V gene: TRBV7-2
CDR3 DNA: TGTGCCAGCAGCTCCGCGGGCGGGGAGACCCAGTACTTC
CDR3 protein: CASSSAGGETQYF

clone size: -
D gene: -
J gene: TRBJ1-1
V gene: TRBV7-2
CDR3 DNA: TGTGCCAGCACCATGTTTGGGATTGAGGCTTTCTTT
CDR3 protein: CASTMFGIEAFF

clone size: -
D gene: -
J gene: TRBJ1-3
V gene: TRBV20-1
CDR3 DNA: TGCAGTGCTAGCCGTACGGGTTTGGGAAACACCATATATTTT
CDR3 protein: CSASRTGLGNTIYF

clone size: few
D gene: -
J gene: TRBJ1-2
V gene: TRBV5-6
CDR3 DNA: TGTGCCAGCAGCTTGGAACTGGACAGACCCTTGGGCTATGGCTACACCTTC
CDR3 protein: CASSLELDRPLGYGYTF

clone size: -
D gene: -
J gene: TRBJ1-1
V gene: TRBV12-3/TRBV12-4
CDR3 DNA: TGTGCCAGCAGCCCTTTTGGGGGCGGACGGCTGTTCTTT
CDR3 protein: CASSPFGGGRLFF

clone size: once
D gene: -
J gene: TRBJ2-5
V gene: TRBV30
CDR3 DNA: TGTGCCTGGAGTGTACTGCGGGGGACAGGACGCTTGATTGGGACCCAGTACTTC
CDR3 protein: CAWSVLRGTGRLIGTQYF

clone size: few
D gene: TRBD2
J gene: TRBJ2-3
V gene: TRBV11-2
CDR3 DNA: TGTGCCAGCAGCTTAGATCCAGCGGGGAGCACAGATACGCAGTATTTT
CDR3 protein: CASSLDPAGSTDTQYF

clone size: few
D gene: -
J gene: TRBJ1-6
V gene: TRBV12-3/TRBV12-4
CDR3 DNA: TGTGCCAGCAGGTCGCTTTATTCACCCCTCCACTTT
CDR3 protein: CASRSLYSPLHF

clone size: many
D gene: -
J gene: TRBJ2-1
V gene: TRBV5-4
CDR3 DNA: TGTGCCAGCAGCTTTGAGGGCGGGGGCCCCTCGGCTGAGCAGTTCTTC
CDR3 protein: CASSFEGGGPSAEQFF

clone size: -
D gene: -
J gene: TRBJ1-1
V gene: TRBV19
CDR3 DNA: TGTGCCAGTAGGAGGGATTTGGCTTTCTTT
CDR3 protein: CASRRDLAFF

clone size: -
D gene: TRBD1
J gene: TRBJ1-5
V gene: TRBV12-3/TRBV12-4
CDR3 DNA: TGTGCCTCTAGGGGGCAGGGGGTTTATCAGCCCCAGCATTTT
CDR3 protein: CASRGQGVYQPQHF

clone size: many
D gene: -
J gene: TRBJ2-2
V gene: TRBV5-1
CDR3 DNA: TGCGCCAGCAGCTTGGGGGTCACGAACACCGGGGAGCTGTTTTTT
CDR3 protein: CASSLGVTNTGELFF

clone size: -
D gene: -
J gene: TRBJ2-1
V gene: TRBV5-1
CDR3 DNA: TGCGCCAGCAGCTTTGGGGGGAGGTCCTACAATGAGCAGTTCTTC
CDR3 protein: CASSFGGRSYNEQFF

clone size: -
D gene: -
J gene: TRBJ1-2
V gene: TRBV6-5
CDR3 DNA: TGTGCCAGCAGTTACCTGGCCCCAAGCTATGGCTACACCTTC
CDR3 protein: CASSYLAPSYGYTF

clone size: few
D gene: TRBD1
J gene: TRBJ1-5
V gene: TRBV7-2
CDR3 DNA: TGTGCCAGCAGCTTAGCGCCCCCGACAGGGAATCAGCCCCAGCATTTT
CDR3 protein: CASSLAPPTGNQPQHF

clone size: -
D gene: -
J gene: TRBJ1-5
V gene: TRBV6-6
CDR3 DNA: TGTGCCAGCAGACCATTCACAGAAAATAGCAATCAGCCCCAGCATTTT
CDR3 protein: CASRPFTENSNQPQHF

clone size: -
D gene: -
J gene: TRBJ2-2
V gene: TRBV29-1
CDR3 DNA: TGCAGCGCCTCGGCTAGCCCCACCGGGGAGCTGTTTTTT
CDR3 protein: CSASASPTGELFF

clone size: many
D gene: -
J gene: TRBJ1-1
V gene: TRBV9
CDR3 DNA: TGTGCCAGCAGCGTAGGGTCCGCTTCGGGCACTGAAGCTTTCTTT
CDR3 protein: CASSVGSASGTEAFF

clone size: -
D gene: -
J gene: TRBJ1-2
V gene: TRBV14
CDR3 DNA: TGTGCCAGCAGCCAAGGACAAACCTGGGACTATGGCTACACCTTC
CDR3 protein: CASSQGQTWDYGYTF

clone size: -
D gene: TRBD2
J gene: TRBJ2-3
V gene: TRBV5-4
CDR3 DNA: TGTGCCAGCAGCCCCGATGGCGGGGGGGCCGCGTGGGATACGCAGTATTTT
CDR3 protein: CASSPDGGGAAWDTQYF

clone size: few
D gene: -
J gene: TRBJ2-5
V gene: TRBV7-9
CDR3 DNA: TGTGCCAGCAGCTTAGATGTGTCACGGTCCCAGTACTTC
CDR3 protein: CASSLDVSRSQYF

clone size: few
D gene: TRBD2
J gene: TRBJ2-1
V gene: TRBV3-1
CDR3 DNA: TGTGCCAGCAGCCCGAGCGGGGGCCGCTACAATGAGCAGTTCTTC
CDR3 protein: CASSPSGGRYNEQFF

clone size: -
D gene: TRBD1
J gene: TRBJ2-5
V gene: TRBV7-9
CDR3 DNA: TGTGCCAGCAGCTTGTTCGAGGACAGGGTAGAAGAGACCCAGTACTTC
CDR3 protein: CASSLFEDRVEETQYF

clone size: -
D gene: -
J gene: TRBJ1-6
V gene: TRBV3-1
CDR3 DNA: TGTGCCAGCAGCACCCAGCGGGTCCCACCCCTCCACTTT
CDR3 protein: CASSTQRVPPLHF

clone size: -
D gene: TRBD2
J gene: TRBJ2-7
V gene: TRBV20-1
CDR3 DNA: TGCAGTCTGGCGAGGCTAGCGGGGTACGAGCAGTACTTC
CDR3 protein: CSLARLAGYEQYF

clone size: -
D gene: -
J gene: TRBJ2-3
V gene: TRBV5-1
CDR3 DNA: TGCGCCAGCGGCACAGTAGATACGCAGTATTTT
CDR3 protein: CASGTVDTQYF

clone size: few
D gene: -
J gene: TRBJ1-1
V gene: TRBV6-2/TRBV6-3
CDR3 DNA: TGTGCCAGCAGTTATGAGGGGAGTCCTCACACTGAAGCTTTCTTT
CDR3 protein: CASSYEGSPHTEAFF

clone size: many
D gene: TRBD1
J gene: TRBJ1-6
V gene: TRBV3-1
CDR3 DNA: TGTGCCAGCAGCCAAGTTTACAGGGGGCGTTCACCCCTCCACTTT
CDR3 protein: CASSQVYRGRSPLHF

clone size: -
D gene: -
J gene: TRBJ1-5
V gene: TRBV7-9
CDR3 DNA: TGTGCCAGCAGCTTAGCCGGACATAGCAATCAGCCCCAGCATTTT
CDR3 protein: CASSLAGHSNQPQHF

clone size: -
D gene: TRBD1
J gene: TRBJ2-5
V gene: TRBV4-2
CDR3 DNA: TGTGCCAGCAGCCGCGGGCCGCCGGGACAGGGGGCAGAGACCCAGTACTTC
CDR3 protein: CASSRGPPGQGAETQYF

clone size: few
D gene: -
J gene: TRBJ2-1
V gene: TRBV4-3
CDR3 DNA: TGCGCCAGCAGCCGAAACCCGGTCGCATCGACGAGCTCCTACAATGAGCAGTTCTTC
CDR3 protein: CASSRNPVASTSSYNEQFF

clone size: -
D gene: TRBD1
J gene: TRBJ1-1
V gene: TRBV12-3/TRBV12-4
CDR3 DNA: TGTGCCAGCAGGGGGACAGTCGGCGCTGAAGCTTTCTTT
CDR3 protein: CASRGTVGAEAFF

clone size: few
D gene: TRBD1
J gene: TRBJ1-2
V gene: TRBV29-1
CDR3 DNA: TGCACCACGCAAGACAGGGCCTATGGCTACACCTTC
CDR3 protein: CTTQDRAYGYTF

clone size: few
D gene: -
J gene: TRBJ2-3
V gene: TRBV5-1
CDR3 DNA: TGCGCCAGCAGCTTGGGTGTGCAAGGAGATACGCAGTATTTT
CDR3 protein: CASSLGVQGDTQYF

clone size: few
D gene: -
J gene: TRBJ2-7
V gene: TRBV5-1
CDR3 DNA: TGCGCCAGCTACCAGGCGGGCCCTGACTACGAGCAGTACTTC
CDR3 protein: CASYQAGPDYEQYF

clone size: few
D gene: TRBD2
J gene: TRBJ2-3
V gene: TRBV20-1
CDR3 DNA: TGCAGTGCTAGAGTACGGGGGGGCTTTAGAGATACGCAGTATTTT
CDR3 protein: CSARVRGGFRDTQYF

clone size: -
D gene: -
J gene: TRBJ1-2
V gene: TRBV4-1
CDR3 DNA: TGCGCCAGCAGCCAAGGATGGGAAACTGGCCAGACCCGCTACACCTTC
CDR3 protein: CASSQGWETGQTRYTF

clone size: few
D gene: -
J gene: TRBJ1-5
V gene: TRBV20-1
CDR3 DNA: TGCAGTGCTAAACCAGGGAGCAATCAGCCCCAGCATTTT
CDR3 protein: CSAKPGSNQPQHF

clone size: once
D gene: -
J gene: TRBJ1-4
V gene: TRBV20-1
CDR3 DNA: TGCAGTGCTCTCACTGGGGGGGACGAAAAACTGTTTTTT
CDR3 protein: CSALTGGDEKLFF

clone size: -
D gene: -
J gene: TRBJ1-5
V gene: TRBV5-1
CDR3 DNA: TGCGCCAGCAGCTTCGGACCCCAGAATCCCGTGGAGCCCCAGCATTTT
CDR3 protein: CASSFGPQNPVEPQHF

clone size: -
D gene: -
J gene: TRBJ2-1
V gene: TRBV28
CDR3 DNA: TGTGCCAGCAGCCGAGGGGGACCCGGTGAGCAGTTCTTC
CDR3 protein: CASSRGGPGEQFF

clone size: -
D gene: -
J gene: TRBJ2-3
V gene: TRBV28
CDR3 DNA: TGTGCCAGCACGTACGCAGTTTTTAGCACAGATACGCAGTATTTT
CDR3 protein: CASTYAVFSTDTQYF